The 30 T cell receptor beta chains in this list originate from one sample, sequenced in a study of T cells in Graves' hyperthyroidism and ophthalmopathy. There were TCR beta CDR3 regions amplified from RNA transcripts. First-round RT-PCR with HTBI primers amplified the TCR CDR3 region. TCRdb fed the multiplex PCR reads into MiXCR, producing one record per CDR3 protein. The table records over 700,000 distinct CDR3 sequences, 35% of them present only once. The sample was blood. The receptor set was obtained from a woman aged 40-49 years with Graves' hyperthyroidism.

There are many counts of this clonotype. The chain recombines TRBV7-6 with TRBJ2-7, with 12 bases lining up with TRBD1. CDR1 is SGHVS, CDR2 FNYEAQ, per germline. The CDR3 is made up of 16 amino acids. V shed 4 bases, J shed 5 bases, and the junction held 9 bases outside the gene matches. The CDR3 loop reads CASSSIGTGGPHEQYF. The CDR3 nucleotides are TGTGCCAGCAGCTCAATCGGGACAGGGGGCCCCCACGAGCAGTACTTC.

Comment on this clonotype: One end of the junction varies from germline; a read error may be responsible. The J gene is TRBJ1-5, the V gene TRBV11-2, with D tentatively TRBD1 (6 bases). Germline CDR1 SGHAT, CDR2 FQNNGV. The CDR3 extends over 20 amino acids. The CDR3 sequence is CASSLGGVGGGGFGDQPQHF. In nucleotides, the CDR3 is TGTGCCAGCAGTTTAGGAGGGGTGGGGGGGGGCGGATTTGGCGATCAGCCCCAGCATTTT.

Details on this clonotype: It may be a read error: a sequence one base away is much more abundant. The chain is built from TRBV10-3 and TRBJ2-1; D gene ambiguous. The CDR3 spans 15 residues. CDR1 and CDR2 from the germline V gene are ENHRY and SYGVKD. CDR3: CAFSDLGRVNVEQFF. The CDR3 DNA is TGTGCCTTCAGTGATCTAGGTAGAGTGAATGTTGAGCAGTTCTTC.

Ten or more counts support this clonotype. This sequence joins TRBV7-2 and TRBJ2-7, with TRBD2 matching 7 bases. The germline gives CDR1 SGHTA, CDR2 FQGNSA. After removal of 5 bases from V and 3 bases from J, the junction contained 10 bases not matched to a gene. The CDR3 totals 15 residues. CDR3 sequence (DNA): TGTGCCAGCAGCACGGCCGGGACTACCTTCTACGAGCAGTACTTC. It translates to CASSTAGTTFYEQYF.

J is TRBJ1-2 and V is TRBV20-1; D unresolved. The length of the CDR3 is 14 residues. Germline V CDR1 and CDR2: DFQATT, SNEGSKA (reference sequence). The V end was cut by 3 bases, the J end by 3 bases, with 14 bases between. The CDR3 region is CSASRPEIYYGYTF. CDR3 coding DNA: TGCAGTGCTAGTCGTCCCGAAATCTACTATGGCTACACCTTC.

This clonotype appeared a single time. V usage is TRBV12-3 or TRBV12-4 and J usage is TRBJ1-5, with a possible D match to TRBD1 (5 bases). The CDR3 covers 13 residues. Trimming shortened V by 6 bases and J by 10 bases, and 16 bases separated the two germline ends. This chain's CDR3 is CASSPGAGSPQHF. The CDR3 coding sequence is TGTGCCAGCAGCCCCGGGGCGGGTAGCCCCCAGCATTTT.

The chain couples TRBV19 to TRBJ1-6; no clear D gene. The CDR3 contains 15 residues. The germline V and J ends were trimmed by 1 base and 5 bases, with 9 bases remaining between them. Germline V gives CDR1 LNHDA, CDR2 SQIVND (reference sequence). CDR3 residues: CASSIGWTDNSPLHF. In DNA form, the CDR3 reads TGTGCCAGTAGTATAGGATGGACGGATAATTCACCCCTCCACTTT.

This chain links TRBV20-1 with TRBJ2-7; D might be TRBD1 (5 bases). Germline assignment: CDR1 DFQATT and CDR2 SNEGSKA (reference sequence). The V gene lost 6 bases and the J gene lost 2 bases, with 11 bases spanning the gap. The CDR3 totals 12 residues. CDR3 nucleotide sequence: TGCAGTGCCTTGTCAGGGACCTACGAGCAGTACTTC. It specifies CSALSGTYEQYF.

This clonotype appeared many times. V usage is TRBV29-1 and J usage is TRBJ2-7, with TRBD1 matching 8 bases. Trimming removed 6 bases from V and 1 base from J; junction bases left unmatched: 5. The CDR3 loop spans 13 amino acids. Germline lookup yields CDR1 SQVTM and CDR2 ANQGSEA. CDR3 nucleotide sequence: TGCAGCGTGAGAGGACAGGGATCCTACGAGCAGTACTTC. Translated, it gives CSVRGQGSYEQYF.

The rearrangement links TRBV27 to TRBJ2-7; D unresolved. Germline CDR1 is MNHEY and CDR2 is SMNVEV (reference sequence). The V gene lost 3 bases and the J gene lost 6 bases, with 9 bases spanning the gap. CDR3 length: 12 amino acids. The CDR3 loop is CASSFPGAEQYF. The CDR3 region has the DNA TGTGCCAGCAGTTTCCCAGGAGCCGAGCAGTACTTC.

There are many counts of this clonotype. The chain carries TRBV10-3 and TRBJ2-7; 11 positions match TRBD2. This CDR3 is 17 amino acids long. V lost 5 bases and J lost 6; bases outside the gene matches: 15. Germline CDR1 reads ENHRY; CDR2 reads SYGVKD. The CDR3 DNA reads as TGTGCCATCAGTCCGACTAGCGGGACCCAAGCACTGGGCGAGCAGTACTTC. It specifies CAISPTSGTQALGEQYF.

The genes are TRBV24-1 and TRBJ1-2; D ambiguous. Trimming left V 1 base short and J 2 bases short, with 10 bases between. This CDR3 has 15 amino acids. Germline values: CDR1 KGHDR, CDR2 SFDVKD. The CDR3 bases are TGTGCCACCAGTGATTTCCCGGAGGGAAACTATGGCTACACCTTC. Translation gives CATSDFPEGNYGYTF.

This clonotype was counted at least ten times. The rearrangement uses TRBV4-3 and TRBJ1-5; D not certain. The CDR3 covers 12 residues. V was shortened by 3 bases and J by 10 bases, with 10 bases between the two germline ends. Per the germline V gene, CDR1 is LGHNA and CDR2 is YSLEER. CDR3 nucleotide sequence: TGCGCCAGCAGCCATTCCGAGGGACCCCAGCATTTT. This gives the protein CASSHSEGPQHF.

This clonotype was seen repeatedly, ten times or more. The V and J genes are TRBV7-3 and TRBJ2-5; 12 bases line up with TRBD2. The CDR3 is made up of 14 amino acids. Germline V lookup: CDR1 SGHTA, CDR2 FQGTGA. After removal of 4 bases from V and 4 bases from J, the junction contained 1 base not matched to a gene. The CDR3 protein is CASSSTSGGETQYF. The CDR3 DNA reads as TGTGCCAGCAGCTCGACTAGCGGGGGAGAGACCCAGTACTTC.

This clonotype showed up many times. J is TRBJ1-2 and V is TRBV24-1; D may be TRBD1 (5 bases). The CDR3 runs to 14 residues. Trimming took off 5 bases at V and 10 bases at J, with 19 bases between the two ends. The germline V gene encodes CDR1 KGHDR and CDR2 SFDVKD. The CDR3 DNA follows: TGTGCCACCAGTGTAAGTTCAAGAGGGGAGGACTACACCTTC. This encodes CATSVSSRGEDYTF.

The CDR3 loop reads CAISEFAPGANVLTF. The DNA of the CDR3 is TGTGCCATCAGTGAGTTCGCCCCTGGGGCCAACGTCCTGACTTTC. The chain recombines TRBV10-3 with TRBJ2-6; D remains unclear. The germline V and J ends were trimmed by 1 base and 2 bases, with 6 bases remaining between them. The CDR3 has 15 amino acids. From germline, CDR1 is ENHRY and CDR2 SYGVKD.

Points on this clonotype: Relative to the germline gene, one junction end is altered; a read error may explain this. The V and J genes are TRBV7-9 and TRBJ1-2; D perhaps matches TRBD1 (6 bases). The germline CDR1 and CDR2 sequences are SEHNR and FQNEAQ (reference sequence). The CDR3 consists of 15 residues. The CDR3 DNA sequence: TGTGCCAGCAGCTCCCCGGGACCCAGGGGATATGACTACACCTTC. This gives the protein CASSSPGPRGYDYTF.

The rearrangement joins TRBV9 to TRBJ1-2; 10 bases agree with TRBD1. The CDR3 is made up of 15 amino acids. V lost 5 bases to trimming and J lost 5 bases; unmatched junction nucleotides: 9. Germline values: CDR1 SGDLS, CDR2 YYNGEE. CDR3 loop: CASSYFGQGEYGYTF. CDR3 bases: TGTGCCAGCAGTTACTTTGGACAGGGGGAATATGGCTACACCTTC.

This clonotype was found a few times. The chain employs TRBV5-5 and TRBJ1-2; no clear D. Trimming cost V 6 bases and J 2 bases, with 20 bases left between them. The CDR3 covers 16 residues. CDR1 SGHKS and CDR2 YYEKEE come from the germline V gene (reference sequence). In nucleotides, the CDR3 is TGTGCCAGCACCCCTTTGTGGAAGGGTATCAACTATGGCTACACCTTC. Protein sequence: CASTPLWKGINYGYTF.

DNA of the CDR3: TGCGCCAGCAGCCAAGCGGTGTTAAGGGAAGGCTACACCTTC. This codes for CASSQAVLREGYTF. The J gene is TRBJ1-2, the V gene TRBV4-1; D call uncertain. CDR1 and CDR2 (germline): MGHRA, YSYEKL. CDR3 length: 14 amino acids. V dropped 1 base and J dropped 8 bases, with 14 bases sitting between them.

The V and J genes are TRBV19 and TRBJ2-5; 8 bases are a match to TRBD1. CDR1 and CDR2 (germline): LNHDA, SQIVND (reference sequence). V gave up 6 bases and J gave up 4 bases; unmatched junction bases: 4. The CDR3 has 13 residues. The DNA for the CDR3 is TGTGCCAGTAGGGACAGGGTTGGAGAGACCCAGTACTTC. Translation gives CASRDRVGETQYF.

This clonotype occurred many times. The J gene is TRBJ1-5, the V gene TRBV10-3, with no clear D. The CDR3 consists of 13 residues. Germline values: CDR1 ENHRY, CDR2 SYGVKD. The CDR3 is CASRSGDNQPQHF. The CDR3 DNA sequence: TGTGCTTCCCGGTCCGGTGACAATCAGCCCCAGCATTTT.

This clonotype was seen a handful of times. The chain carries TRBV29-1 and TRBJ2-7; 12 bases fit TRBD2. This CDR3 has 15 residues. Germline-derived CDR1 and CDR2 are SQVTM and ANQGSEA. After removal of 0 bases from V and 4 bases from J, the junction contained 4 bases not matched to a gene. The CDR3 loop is CSVEEGLAGGYEQYF. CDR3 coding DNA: TGCAGCGTTGAAGAGGGACTAGCGGGTGGTTACGAGCAGTACTTC.

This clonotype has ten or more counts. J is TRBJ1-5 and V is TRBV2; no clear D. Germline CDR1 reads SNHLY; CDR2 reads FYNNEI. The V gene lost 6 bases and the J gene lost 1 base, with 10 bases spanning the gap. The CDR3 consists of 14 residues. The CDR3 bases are TGTGCCAGCAGACGGGAGGGCAGCAATCAGCCCCAGCATTTT. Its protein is CASRREGSNQPQHF.

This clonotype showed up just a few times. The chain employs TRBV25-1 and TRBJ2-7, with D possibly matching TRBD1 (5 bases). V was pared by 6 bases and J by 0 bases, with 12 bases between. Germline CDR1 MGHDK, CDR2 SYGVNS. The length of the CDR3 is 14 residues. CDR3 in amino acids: CASSDPGASYEQYF. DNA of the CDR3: TGTGCCAGCAGCGACCCTGGGGCCTCCTACGAGCAGTACTTC.

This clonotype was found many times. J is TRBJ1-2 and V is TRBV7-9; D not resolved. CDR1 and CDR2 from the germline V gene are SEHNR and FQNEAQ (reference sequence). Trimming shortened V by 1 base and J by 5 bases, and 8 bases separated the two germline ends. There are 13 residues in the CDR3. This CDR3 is CASSLGGKYGYTF. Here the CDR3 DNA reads TGTGCCAGCAGCTTAGGGGGAAAATATGGCTACACCTTC.

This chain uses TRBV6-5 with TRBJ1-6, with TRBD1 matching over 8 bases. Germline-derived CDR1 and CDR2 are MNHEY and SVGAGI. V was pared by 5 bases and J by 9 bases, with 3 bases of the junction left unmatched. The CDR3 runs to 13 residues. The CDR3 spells CASSDTGGSPLHF. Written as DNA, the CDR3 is TGTGCCAGCAGTGACACAGGGGGTTCACCCCTCCACTTT.

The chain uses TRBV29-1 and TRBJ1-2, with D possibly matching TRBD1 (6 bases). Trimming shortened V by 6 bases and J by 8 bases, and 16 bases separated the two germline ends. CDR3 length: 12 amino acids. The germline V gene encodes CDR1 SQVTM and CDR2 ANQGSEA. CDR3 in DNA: TGCAGCGTGGGGGCTGGATTCGAGGGCTACACCTTC. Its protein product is CSVGAGFEGYTF. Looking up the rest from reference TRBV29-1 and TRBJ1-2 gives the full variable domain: SAVISQKPSRDICQRGTSLTIQCQVDSQVTMMFWYRQQPGQSLTLIATANQGSEATYESGFVIDKFPISRPNLTFSTLTVSNMSPEDSSIYLCSVGAGFEGYTFGSGTRLTVV.

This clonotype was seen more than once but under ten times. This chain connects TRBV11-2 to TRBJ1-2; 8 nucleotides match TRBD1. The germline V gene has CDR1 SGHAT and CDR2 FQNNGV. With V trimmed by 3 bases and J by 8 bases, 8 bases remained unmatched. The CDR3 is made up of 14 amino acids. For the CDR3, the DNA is TGTGCCAGCAGCTTTGGACAGGGAGAGGGAGGCTACACCTTC. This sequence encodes CASSFGQGEGGYTF.

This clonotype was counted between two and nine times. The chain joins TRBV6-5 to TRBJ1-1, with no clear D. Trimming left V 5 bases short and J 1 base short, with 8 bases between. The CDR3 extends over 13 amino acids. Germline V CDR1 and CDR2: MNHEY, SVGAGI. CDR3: CASSIPQNTEAFF. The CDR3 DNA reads TGTGCCAGCAGTATACCCCAGAACACTGAAGCTTTCTTT.